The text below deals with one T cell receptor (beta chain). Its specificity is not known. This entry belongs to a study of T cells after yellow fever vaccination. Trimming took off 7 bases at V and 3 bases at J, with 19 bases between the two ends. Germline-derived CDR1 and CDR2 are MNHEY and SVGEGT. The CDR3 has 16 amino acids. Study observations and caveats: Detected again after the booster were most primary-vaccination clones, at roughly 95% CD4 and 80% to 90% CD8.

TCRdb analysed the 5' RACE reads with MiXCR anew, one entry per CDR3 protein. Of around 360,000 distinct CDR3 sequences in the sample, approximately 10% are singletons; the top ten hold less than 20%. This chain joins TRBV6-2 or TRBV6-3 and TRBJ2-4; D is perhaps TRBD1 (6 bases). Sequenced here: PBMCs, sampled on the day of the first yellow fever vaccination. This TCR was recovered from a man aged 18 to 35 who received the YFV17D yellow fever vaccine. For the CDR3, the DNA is TGTGCCAGCAAAAACCAGGGGCCGGGGATCAAAAACATTCAGTACTTC. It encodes CASKNQGPGIKNIQYF.